This T cell receptor (beta chain) derives from a study of Ad26.COV2.S vaccination and SARS-CoV-2 variants. Study-level results: Post-vaccination spike-specific CD8+ and CD4+ T cell responses reportedly had substantial breadth.

Only in-frame clones appear in the TCRdb table, and some are missing; sequencing was by immunoSEQ multiplex PCR. The repertoire has more than 300,000 clones, around nine tenths of them found once; the top ten carry about 10%. The CDR3 is made up of 13 amino acids. V lost 6 bases and J lost 7, with 12 bases in between. Documented treatment: roughly 18 received Ad26.COV2.S at low or high dose, single or two shots; roughly 5 received placebo; per-sample allocation not given. Following the first vaccine or placebo injection, samples were taken on day 63. For this clone: Its antigen is unknown.

The sample in question was peripheral blood, obtained in a trial of Ad26.COV2.S vaccine versus placebo. This sequence joins TRBV12-3 or TRBV12-4 and TRBJ1-4; D uncertain. This clonotype was obtained from a person between 18 and 65 years old who received the Ad26.COV2.S COVID-19 vaccine or a placebo. DNA of the CDR3: TGTGCCAGCAGGAGGCAGGTCGGTGAAAAACTGTTTTTT. It specifies CASRRQVGEKLFF.